This T cell receptor (beta chain) emerged from a study of graft-versus-host responses after intestinal transplantation. TCRdb keeps only in-frame clones here, not all; method: immunoSEQ multiplex PCR. This sample yields tens of thousands of clones, of which more than 75% are seen a single time; under 9.5% belongs to the top ten. On this clone itself: No antigen is known for it.

Germline assignment: CDR1 MNHEY and CDR2 SMNVEV (reference sequence). This CDR3 is 16 amino acids long. Deletions cut 3 bases from V and 0 bases from J, with 14 bases between. The sequencing here drew on unstimulated CD8+ T cells sorted from spleen or lymph node cells, taken before transplant. The chain carries TRBV27 and TRBJ1-1; unclear D gene. The receptor's source is a human donor who was the organ donor for an intestinal transplant. CDR3 in DNA: TGTGCCAGCAGTTTGGTGGCACCATCCATGAACACTGAAGCTTTCTTT. Its protein is CASSLVAPSMNTEAFF.